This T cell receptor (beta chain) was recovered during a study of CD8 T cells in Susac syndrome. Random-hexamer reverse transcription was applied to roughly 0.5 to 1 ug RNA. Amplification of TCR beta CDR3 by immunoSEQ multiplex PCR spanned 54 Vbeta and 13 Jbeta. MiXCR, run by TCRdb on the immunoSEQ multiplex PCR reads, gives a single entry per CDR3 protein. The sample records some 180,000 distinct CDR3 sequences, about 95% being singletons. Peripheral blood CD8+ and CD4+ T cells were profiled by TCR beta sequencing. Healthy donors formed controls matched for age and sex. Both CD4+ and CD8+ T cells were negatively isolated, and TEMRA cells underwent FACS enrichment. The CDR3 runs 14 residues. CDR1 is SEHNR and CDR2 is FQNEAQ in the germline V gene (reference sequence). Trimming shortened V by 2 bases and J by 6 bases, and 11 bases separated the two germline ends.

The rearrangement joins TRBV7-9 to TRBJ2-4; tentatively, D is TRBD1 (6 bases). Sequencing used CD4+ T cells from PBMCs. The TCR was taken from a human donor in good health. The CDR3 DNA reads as TGTGCCAGCAGCTTAACAGGGAGCATAAACATTCAGTACTTC. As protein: CASSLTGSINIQYF.